The 21 T cell receptor beta chains below were found in one sample sequenced in a study of T cells expressing NK-cell markers. Reanalyzing the 5' RACE reads, TCRdb keeps one entry per CDR3 protein, without DNA. This sample's table has about 30,000 distinct CDR3 sequences. Sequenced: blood T cells: a sorted CD56 or NKG2C T cell subset, CD4+ or CD8+ T cells, or bulk PBMC T cells (not recorded which). The receptor set was obtained from a woman aged 18 to 75 in good health.

This chain links TRBV4-1 with TRBJ1-3. Germline V gene lookup returns CDR1 MGHRA and CDR2 YSYEKL. The CDR3 runs 16 residues. CDR3 loop: CASSQVSGRSGNTIYF.

The chain combines TRBV5-1 with TRBJ2-2; TCRdb names TRBD1, which stays unverified in the absence of DNA. CDR1 is SGHRS and CDR2 is YFSETQ in the germline V gene. The CDR3 has 15 residues. The CDR3 region is CASSLEVREIRELFF.

The gene calls are TRBV5-1 and TRBJ2-1; TCRdb returns TRBD1, unconfirmable since there is no DNA. Germline loops: CDR1 SGHRS, CDR2 YFSETQ. CDR3 length equals 14 residues. The chain's CDR3 is CASSVGQGYNEQFF.

The rearrangement uses TRBV27 and TRBJ2-3; TCRdb outputs TRBD2, but without DNA this stays unchecked. Germline CDR1 MNHEY, CDR2 SMNVEV (reference sequence). The CDR3 runs to 15 residues. The CDR3 region is CASSGTSWGSDTQYF.

CDR3 in amino acids: CASSLRARRVDTQYF. The V call is TRBV5-1, the J call TRBJ2-3. The germline V gene encodes CDR1 SGHRS and CDR2 YFSETQ. The CDR3 length is 15 residues.

The chain links TRBV10-3 to TRBJ1-1; TCRdb reports TRBD1, a call that lacks DNA to check it against. The CDR3 is made up of 16 amino acids. Germline V gene data show CDR1 as ENHRY and CDR2 as SYGVKD. The CDR3 here is CAISESLDSPGTEAFF.

The chain is built from TRBV7-2 and TRBJ2-1; TCRdb's assignment of TRBD1 cannot be checked, as there is no DNA. CDR1 and CDR2 from the germline V gene are SGHTA and FQGNSA. CDR3 length: 15 residues. The CDR3 is CASSLAGTTYNEQFF.

The V call is TRBV4-1, the J call TRBJ2-2; without DNA, the TCRdb call of TRBD1 cannot be checked. From germline, CDR1 is MGHRA and CDR2 YSYEKL. The CDR3 is made up of 15 amino acids. CDR3 region: CASSLQGTGNGELFF.

This chain connects TRBV4-2 to TRBJ2-3; TCRdb picks TRBD1, but there is no DNA to check that call. Germline assignment: CDR1 LGHNA and CDR2 YNFKEQ. This CDR3 contains 17 residues. The CDR3 region is CASSQIDRGGLTDTQYF.

The V call is TRBV4-1, the J call TRBJ2-5; TCRdb's D call of TRBD1 is untestable without DNA. CDR1 is MGHRA and CDR2 is YSYEKL in the germline V gene. The CDR3 has 15 amino acids. CDR3 sequence reads: CASSQVWGGQETQYF.

V gene TRBV12-3 or TRBV12-4 combines with J gene TRBJ2-2; TCRdb indicates TRBD2, and absent DNA this call remains unverified. The CDR3 has 14 residues. The CDR3 region is CASRPDWNTGELFF.

This chain links TRBV5-1 with TRBJ2-7. This CDR3 comprises 15 residues. The germline CDR1 and CDR2 sequences are SGHRS and YFSETQ. CDR3 sequence reads: CASSLGDGVSHEQYF.

The CDR3 protein is CASRSGSGEQFF. The chain is built from TRBV6-5 and TRBJ2-1. The CDR3 length is 12 residues. Germline CDR1 reads MNHEY; CDR2 reads SVGAGI.

V is TRBV5-1 and J is TRBJ1-1; TCRdb picks TRBD1, but there is no DNA to check that call. This CDR3 is built from 13 residues. CDR1 and CDR2 from the germline V gene are SGHRS and YFSETQ. The CDR3 sequence is CASSPGGLGQAFF.

The chain joins TRBV2 to TRBJ2-7; TCRdb picks TRBD1, but there is no DNA to check that call. The germline V gene encodes CDR1 SNHLY and CDR2 FYNNEI. This CDR3 is built from 13 residues. The CDR3 sequence: CASIGQNNYEQYF.

The gene calls are TRBV24-1 and TRBJ2-3; TCRdb lists TRBD2, though no DNA is available to test this call. Germline-derived CDR1 and CDR2 are KGHDR and SFDVKD. CDR3 length: 16 residues. CDR3 amino acids: CATSDSGPISTDTQYF.

The chain carries TRBV9 and TRBJ2-1. CDR1 SGDLS and CDR2 YYNGEE come from the germline V gene. The CDR3 totals 13 residues. The CDR3 region is CASSAGFNNEQFF.

The CDR3 here is CASRGRTGKRSGANVLTF. This chain uses TRBV2 with TRBJ2-6; TCRdb's assignment of TRBD1 cannot be checked, as there is no DNA. The CDR3 extends over 18 amino acids. Germline CDR1 SNHLY, CDR2 FYNNEI.

The genes are TRBV10-3 and TRBJ1-4; the TCRdb call, TRBD1, lacks DNA for checking. The germline V gene encodes CDR1 ENHRY and CDR2 SYGVKD. The CDR3 runs 17 residues. This CDR3 is CAISPGTGPQENEKLFF.

V usage is TRBV7-9 and J usage is TRBJ2-1; TCRdb reports TRBD2, a call that lacks DNA to check it against. The germline gives CDR1 SEHNR, CDR2 FQNEAQ (reference sequence). There are 16 residues in the CDR3. The CDR3 loop reads CASSWGLPRKDNEQFF.

The CDR3 loop reads CASKEQYYEQYF. This chain connects TRBV6-1 to TRBJ2-7. The germline V gene has CDR1 MNHNS and CDR2 SASEGT. This CDR3 is built from 12 residues.